Shown below are 16 T cell receptor beta chains from a single sample sequenced in a study of T cells after yellow fever vaccination (dated by TCRdb to about 2019). Read against the paper, the sample's treatment or condition label means: live attenuated yellow fever vaccine strain. Receptors were amplified or captured by 5' RACE. The data were produced on an Illumina HiSeq 2500. TCRdb trimmed the raw reads at Q25, called clones with MiXCR and kept productive beta chains. Each CDR3 protein gets just one entry, which takes the most common genes and DNA from the rows behind it. The sample includes over 130,000 distinct CDR3 sequences, with roughly 8% observed a single time. The ten largest account for less than 0.95% of the sample. The material sequenced was CD4+ T cells sorted from PBMCs, taken 5 days after the yellow fever booster vaccination. The receptors originated from a man aged 25 to 45 who received the YFV17D yellow fever vaccine.

This clonotype was found many times. The genes are TRBV20-1 and TRBJ1-5; possibly TRBD1 for D (5 bases). Trimming cost V 6 bases and J 4 bases, with 16 bases left between them. The CDR3 is 14 residues long. CDR1 and CDR2 from the germline V gene are DFQATT and SNEGSKA (reference sequence). CDR3 sequence (DNA): TGCAGTGCCGAGGGACGGGCACTGAATCAGCCCCAGCATTTT. Encoded protein: CSAEGRALNQPQHF.

This clonotype was detected many times. V usage is TRBV20-1 and J usage is TRBJ2-2; D is perhaps TRBD1 or TRBD2 (5 bases each). CDR1 and CDR2 (germline): DFQATT, SNEGSKA (reference sequence). Trimming stripped 0 bases from V and 0 bases from J, with 5 bases between. The length of the CDR3 is 14 residues. CDR3 bases: TGCAGTGCTAGAGAGGGACCGAACACCGGGGAGCTGTTTTTT. Translated: CSAREGPNTGELFF.

This clonotype appeared many times. J is TRBJ2-5 and V is TRBV20-1, with a possible D match to TRBD2 (5 bases). Germline V CDR1 and CDR2: DFQATT, SNEGSKA (reference sequence). This CDR3 has 15 residues. The V end was cut by 3 bases, the J end by 6 bases, with 20 bases between. This chain's CDR3 is CSARLSDRTGKTQYF. The CDR3 nucleotides are TGCAGTGCTAGGCTTAGTGACCGTACGGGGAAGACCCAGTACTTC.

The gene calls are TRBV7-2 and TRBJ2-1; D not certain. Germline CDR1 is SGHTA and CDR2 is FQGNSA. Between the trimmed V and J ends, which lost 1 base and 7 bases, there was a span of 23 bases. The CDR3 runs to 18 residues. The CDR3 region has the DNA TGTGCCAGCAGCTTAGGGCTCGACTTAAGGCCAGCGAGGAATGAGCAGTTCTTC. Its protein is CASSLGLDLRPARNEQFF. The entire variable domain, with the rest obtained from reference TRBV7-2 and TRBJ2-1, is as follows: GAGVSQSPSNKVTEKGKDVELRCDPISGHTALYWYRQSLGQGLEFLIYFQGNSAPDKSGLPSDRFSAERTGGSVSTLTIQRTQQEDSAVYLCASSLGLDLRPARNEQFFGPGTRLTVL.

V usage is TRBV9 and J usage is TRBJ1-5, with 7 positions matching TRBD1. J was trimmed by 3 bases and V by 2 bases; bases with no gene match: 5. The CDR3 spans 15 residues. The germline CDR1 and CDR2 sequences are SGDLS and YYNGEE. The CDR3 region is CASSVTGASNQPQHF. CDR3 nucleotide sequence: TGTGCCAGCAGCGTTACAGGGGCATCCAATCAGCCCCAGCATTTT.

This clonotype was seen ten or more times. V and J are TRBV20-1 and TRBJ2-7, with 9 bases identical to TRBD2. Trimming took 3 bases from V and 3 from J; bases not matched to a gene: 6. The CDR3 runs 14 residues. Germline V lookup: CDR1 DFQATT, CDR2 SNEGSKA (reference sequence). The CDR3 sequence is CSARWASGIYEQYF. CDR3 bases: TGCAGTGCTAGGTGGGCTAGCGGGATCTACGAGCAGTACTTC.

The sample holds many counts of this clonotype. The chain employs TRBV5-1 and TRBJ2-3, with no clear D. Per the germline V gene, CDR1 is SGHRS and CDR2 is YFSETQ. The V gene lost 6 bases and the J gene lost 0 bases, with 8 bases spanning the gap. The CDR3 length is 13 residues. The CDR3 loop reads CASNTASTDTQYF. The CDR3 DNA is TGCGCCAGCAACACCGCTAGCACAGATACGCAGTATTTT.

About this clonotype itself: This could be a read error, since a much larger clone is one nucleotide away. This chain connects TRBV20-1 to TRBJ2-7; D unclear. Trimming took 3 bases from V and 5 from J, leaving 8 bases between them. Germline V gene lookup returns CDR1 DFQATT and CDR2 SNEGSKA (reference sequence). The CDR3 covers 11 residues. This chain's CDR3 is CSASQHDEQYF. As DNA, the CDR3 is TGCAGTGCTAGCCAACACGACGAGCAGTACTTC.

This clonotype was counted many times. The genes are TRBV5-1 and TRBJ2-1; possible D gene TRBD2, 5 bases. V was cut by 0 bases and J by 8 bases, with 9 bases left in between. The CDR3 contains 13 residues. The germline V gene encodes CDR1 SGHRS and CDR2 YFSETQ. CDR3 sequence (DNA): TGCGCCAGCAGCTTGGCTAGCCCCGATGAGCAGTTCTTC. Protein: CASSLASPDEQFF.

This clonotype has at least ten counts. The V gene is TRBV7-8, the J gene TRBJ2-7, with TRBD2 as a possible D gene (6 bases). This CDR3 comprises 17 residues. The V end was cut by 0 bases, the J end by 0 bases, with 15 bases between. Germline V gene sequence: CDR1 SGHVS, CDR2 FQNEAQ. The CDR3 nucleotides read TGTGCCAGCAGCTTAGCGCAGCCAGGGAGGATCTCCTACGAGCAGTACTTC. Encoded protein: CASSLAQPGRISYEQYF.

This clonotype was seen at least ten times. The V and J genes are TRBV20-1 and TRBJ2-1; perhaps TRBD2 as D (6 bases). The germline V gene encodes CDR1 DFQATT and CDR2 SNEGSKA (reference sequence). CDR3 length: 14 residues. V was shortened by 4 bases and J by 6 bases, with 16 bases between the two germline ends. The CDR3 nucleotides read TGCAGTGCTATGGGCGGGGACCCTCTCAATGAGCAGTTCTTC. It codes for CSAMGGDPLNEQFF.

This clonotype was picked up many times. This chain connects TRBV5-4 to TRBJ2-1; D not resolved. V lost 5 bases and J 5 bases, leaving 20 bases between the germline ends. CDR1 and CDR2 (germline): SGHNT, YYREEE (reference sequence). The CDR3 contains 16 residues. CDR3 region: CASSGPFGSRNNEQFF. The DNA for the CDR3 is TGTGCCAGCAGTGGGCCCTTTGGGTCAAGAAACAATGAGCAGTTCTTC.

This clonotype was seen a handful of times. The chain links TRBV4-3 to TRBJ1-2; 8 bases map to TRBD1. CDR3 size: 16 residues. With V trimmed by 0 bases and J by 4 bases, 7 bases remained unmatched. Germline V gene sequence: CDR1 LGHNA, CDR2 YSLEER. The CDR3 nucleotides read TGCGCCAGCAGCCAAGAAACTCGGACAGGGAGCTATGGCTACACCTTC. Amino acids: CASSQETRTGSYGYTF.

Ten or more counts support this clonotype. The chain is built from TRBV19 and TRBJ2-2, with 10 bases lining up with TRBD1. The CDR3 contains 15 residues. J gave up 5 bases and V 6 bases, and 6 bases lay outside the gene matches. Germline CDR1 and CDR2: LNHDA and SQIVND (reference sequence). Written as DNA, the CDR3 is TGTGCCAGTAGCTACGACAGGGGGCAAACCGGGGAGCTGTTTTTT. This gives the protein CASSYDRGQTGELFF.

This clonotype has a count of ten or more. The J gene is TRBJ2-1, the V gene TRBV28; D uncertain. This CDR3 spans 13 amino acids. Looked up from germline, CDR1 is MDHEN and CDR2 is SYDVKM. V lost 2 bases, J lost 7 bases, and 9 bases lay in between. The CDR3 is CASSLIAPNEQFF. Here the CDR3 DNA reads TGTGCCAGCAGTTTAATTGCGCCGAATGAGCAGTTCTTC.

This clonotype was counted at least ten times. The rearrangement uses TRBV5-1 and TRBJ2-7; D uncertain. Germline-derived CDR1 and CDR2 are SGHRS and YFSETQ. CDR3 length equals 14 residues. V was clipped by 0 bases and J by 2 bases, with 9 bases between them. CDR3 nucleotides: TGCGCCAGCAGCTTGGTGCGACCCCCCTACGAGCAGTACTTC. Its translation is CASSLVRPPYEQYF.